The 9 T cell receptor beta chains reported below all come from one sample, sequenced in a study of blood T cell repertoires in COVID-19. The data were produced by immunoSEQ multiplex PCR, yet TCRdb's version contains in-frame clones alone and is incomplete. The data show roughly 4,900 clones, 73% seen once. The sample consisted of peripheral blood. The receptor set was obtained from a human donor in a cohort sampled during active COVID-19.

A single count supports this clone. The gene calls are TRBV5-6 and TRBJ2-7; a weak D match, TRBD2 (6 bases). The V end lost 0 bases, the J end lost 3 bases, and 10 bases lay between the germline ends. Germline lookup yields CDR1 SGHDT and CDR2 YYEEEE. The CDR3 has 14 residues. For the CDR3, the DNA is TGTGCCAGCAGCTTGGGCGGGGACTTCTACGAGCAGTACTTC. Its translation is CASSLGGDFYEQYF.

This chain uses TRBV7-2 with TRBJ1-1; the D is unclear. The CDR3 totals 15 residues. Germline V gene data show CDR1 as SGHTA and CDR2 as FQGNSA. Trimming left V 1 base short and J 3 bases short, with 12 bases between. CDR3 in DNA: TGTGCCAGCAGCTTAGAACCAAGAGTATACACTGAAGCTTTCTTT. It translates to CASSLEPRVYTEAFF.

This clone has just a few counts. The CDR3 loop reads CASRPGGSGYGYTF. The CDR3 DNA follows: TGTGCCAGTAGGCCAGGGGGAAGTGGCTATGGCTACACCTTC. V and J are TRBV19 and TRBJ1-2; 7 bases align to TRBD1. CDR1 is LNHDA, CDR2 SQIVND, per germline (reference sequence). There are 14 residues in the CDR3. Trimming removed 6 bases from V and 4 bases from J; junction bases left unmatched: 8.

The chain links TRBV11-3 to TRBJ2-1; the D is unclear. V gave up 0 bases and J gave up 0 bases, with 12 bases separating them. The germline CDR1 and CDR2 sequences are SGHNT and YENEEA. The CDR3 has 17 residues. The CDR3 DNA reads as TGTGCCAGCAGCTTAGATCGTGGCGGCGGCTCCTACAATGAGCAGTTCTTC. It encodes CASSLDRGGGSYNEQFF.

The DNA for the CDR3 is TGTGCCAGCAGCTTAGTGGCCTCCTACGAGCAGTACTTC. Encoded protein: CASSLVASYEQYF. The V gene is TRBV7-2, the J gene TRBJ2-7; D is unclear. The CDR3 contains 13 residues. In germline, CDR1 is SGHTA, CDR2 FQGNSA. Trimming took 1 base from V and 0 from J, leaving 4 bases between them.

The chain couples TRBV18 to TRBJ1-1; 7 nucleotides align to TRBD1. Losses at the gene ends were 3 bases for V and 4 bases for J; bases not matched to a gene: 5. This CDR3 has 14 amino acids. From germline, CDR1 is KGHSH and CDR2 LQKENI. CDR3 sequence (DNA): TGTGCCAGCTCACCGACAGGGTCGACCACTGAAGCTTTCTTT. This encodes CASSPTGSTTEAFF.

This chain uses TRBV5-5 with TRBJ2-7; 11 bases agree with TRBD2. CDR3 length equals 18 residues. Germline V CDR1 and CDR2: SGHKS, YYEKEE (reference sequence). J lost 7 bases, V lost 4 bases, and 19 bases had no gene match. The CDR3 loop is CASSTSGTSGASREEQYF. The CDR3 DNA is TGTGCCAGCAGCACGTCCGGGACTAGCGGAGCCTCCAGGGAGGAGCAGTACTTC.

This chain links TRBV6-5 with TRBJ1-2, with D perhaps TRBD1 (5 bases). CDR3 length: 13 residues. Germline V CDR1 and CDR2: MNHEY, SVGAGI. Trimming took off 2 bases at V and 8 bases at J, with 12 bases between the two ends. The CDR3 region is CASSYGGGNGYTF. The DNA of the CDR3 is TGTGCCAGCAGTTACGGGGGGGGGAACGGCTACACCTTC.

Judged by abundance, this clone is medium-sized. This chain connects TRBV6-5 to TRBJ2-7; 9 bases agree with TRBD1. The CDR3 length is 14 residues. Germline trimming cut 6 bases from V and 2 bases from J; bases unmatched to any gene: 5. Germline lookup yields CDR1 MNHEY and CDR2 SVGAGI. DNA for the CDR3: TGTGCCAGCAGCGGGGGGACAGGGCCCTACGAGCAGTACTTC. Protein sequence: CASSGGTGPYEQYF.